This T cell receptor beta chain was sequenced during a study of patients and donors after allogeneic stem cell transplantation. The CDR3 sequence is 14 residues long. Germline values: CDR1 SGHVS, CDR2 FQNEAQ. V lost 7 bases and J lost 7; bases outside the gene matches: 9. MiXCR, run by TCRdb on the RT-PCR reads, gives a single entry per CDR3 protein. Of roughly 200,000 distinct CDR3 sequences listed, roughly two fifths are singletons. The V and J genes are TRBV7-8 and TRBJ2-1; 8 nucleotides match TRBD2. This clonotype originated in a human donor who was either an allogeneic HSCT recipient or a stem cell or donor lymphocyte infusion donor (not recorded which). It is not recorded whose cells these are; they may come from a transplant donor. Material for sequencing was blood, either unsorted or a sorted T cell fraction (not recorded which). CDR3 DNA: TGTGCCAGCACACGCATAGCGGGAATGAATGAGCAGTTCTTC. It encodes CASTRIAGMNEQFF.